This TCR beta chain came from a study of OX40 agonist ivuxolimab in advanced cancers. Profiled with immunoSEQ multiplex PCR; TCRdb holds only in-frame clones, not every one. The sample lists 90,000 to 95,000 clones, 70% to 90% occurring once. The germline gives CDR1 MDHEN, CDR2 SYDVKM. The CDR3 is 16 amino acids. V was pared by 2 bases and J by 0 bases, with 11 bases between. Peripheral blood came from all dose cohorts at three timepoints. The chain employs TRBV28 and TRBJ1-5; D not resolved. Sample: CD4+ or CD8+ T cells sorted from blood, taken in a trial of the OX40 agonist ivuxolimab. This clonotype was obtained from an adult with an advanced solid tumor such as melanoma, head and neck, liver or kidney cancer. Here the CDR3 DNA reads TGTGCCAGCAGTTTACAGACACCTTATAGCAATCAGCCCCAGCATTTT. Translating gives CASSLQTPYSNQPQHF.